Below, one TCR beta chain is given with its context. Its antigen is not identified. These data come from a study of cytomegalovirus exposure and HLA in healthy donors. The PCR ran on 60 Vbeta and 13 Jbeta primers. The protocol was immunoSEQ multiplex PCR, while the TCRdb copy is restricted to in-frame clones and leaves out a portion. The sample consists of over 150,000 clones, roughly 80% of them appearing once. General study points: The authors listed about 170 TCR beta chains as cytomegalovirus-associated.

Material: PBMCs. The sequence was obtained from a man aged 30-40 years in good health and CMV-seronegative.

CDR3 in amino acids: CASTGGEVGYTF. The CDR3 coding sequence is TGTGCCAGTACAGGGGGCGAGGTTGGCTACACCTTC. J is TRBJ1-2 and V is TRBV6-5; TRBD1 aligns across 9 bases. This CDR3 is built from 12 residues. The germline CDR1 and CDR2 sequences are MNHEY and SVGAGI. Germline trimming cut 9 bases from V and 7 bases from J; bases unmatched to any gene: 6.